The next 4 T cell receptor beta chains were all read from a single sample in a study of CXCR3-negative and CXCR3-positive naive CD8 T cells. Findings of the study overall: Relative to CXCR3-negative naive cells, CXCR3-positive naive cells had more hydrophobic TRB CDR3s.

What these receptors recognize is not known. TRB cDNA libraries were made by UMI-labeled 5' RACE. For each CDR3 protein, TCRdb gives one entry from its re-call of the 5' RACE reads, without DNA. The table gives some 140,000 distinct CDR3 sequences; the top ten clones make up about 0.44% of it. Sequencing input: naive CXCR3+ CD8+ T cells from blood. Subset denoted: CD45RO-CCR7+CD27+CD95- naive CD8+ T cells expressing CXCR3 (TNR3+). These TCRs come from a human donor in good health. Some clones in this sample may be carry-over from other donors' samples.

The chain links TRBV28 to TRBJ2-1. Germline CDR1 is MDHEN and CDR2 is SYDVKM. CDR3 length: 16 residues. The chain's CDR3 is CASRSRTLDSYNEQFF.

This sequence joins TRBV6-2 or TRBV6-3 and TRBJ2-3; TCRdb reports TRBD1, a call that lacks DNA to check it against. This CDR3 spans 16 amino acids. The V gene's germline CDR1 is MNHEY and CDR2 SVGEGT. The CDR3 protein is CASSPGTTRSTDTQYF.

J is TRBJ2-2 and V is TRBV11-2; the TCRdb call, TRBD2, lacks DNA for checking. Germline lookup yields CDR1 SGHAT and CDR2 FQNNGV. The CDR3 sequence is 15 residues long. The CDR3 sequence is CASSSERLNTGELFF. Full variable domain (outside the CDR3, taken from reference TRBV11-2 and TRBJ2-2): EAGVAQSPRYKIIEKRQSVAFWCNPISGHATLYWYQQILGQGPKLLIQFQNNGVVDDSQLPKDRFSAERLKGVDSTLKIQPAKLEDSAVYLCASSSERLNTGELFFGEGSRLTVL.

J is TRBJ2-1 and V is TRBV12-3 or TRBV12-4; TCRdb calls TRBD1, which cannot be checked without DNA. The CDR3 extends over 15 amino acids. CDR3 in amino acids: CASTELGRGNNEQFF.